The present entry profiles one TCR beta chain with its context. Antigen unknown. This sample is drawn from a study of shared clonotypes between healthy human individuals. Notes on the study in general: Around 5% of naive CD4 clonotypes were common to several donors. There were few donors, and this limited the genetic and exposure-history diversity represented. Generation probabilities of non-shared clonotypes were lower (relative to those shared by all four donors).

Splitting of CD4+ cells produced CD45RA+ naive and CD45RA-negative memory subsets. The J segment lost 7 bases and the V segment lost 8 bases, leaving 12 bases of the junction unmatched. The CDR3 consists of 14 residues. Per germline, CDR1 SGHTA and CDR2 FQGNSA. Assay used: immunoSEQ multiplex PCR; TCRdb lists only in-frame clones, some missing. Of 600,000 to 750,000 clones listed, roughly 70% are singletons. The chain links TRBV7-2 to TRBJ2-7, with 9 bases fitting TRBD2. Sequencing was done on a sample of memory CD4+ T cells sorted from blood. The subset denotes: CD45RA-negative fraction. This TCR was recovered from a woman aged 25 to 39 in good health. CDR3 sequence (DNA): TGTGCCAGCGCGGACTTAGCGGGAGTCCGTGAGCAGTACTTC. Encoded protein: CASADLAGVREQYF. The full variable domain, rest sourced from reference TRBV7-2 and TRBJ2-7, is GAGVSQSPSNKVTEKGKDVELRCDPISGHTALYWYRQSLGQGLEFLIYFQGNSAPDKSGLPSDRFSAERTGGSVSTLTIQRTQQEDSAVYLCASADLAGVREQYFGPGTRLTVT.